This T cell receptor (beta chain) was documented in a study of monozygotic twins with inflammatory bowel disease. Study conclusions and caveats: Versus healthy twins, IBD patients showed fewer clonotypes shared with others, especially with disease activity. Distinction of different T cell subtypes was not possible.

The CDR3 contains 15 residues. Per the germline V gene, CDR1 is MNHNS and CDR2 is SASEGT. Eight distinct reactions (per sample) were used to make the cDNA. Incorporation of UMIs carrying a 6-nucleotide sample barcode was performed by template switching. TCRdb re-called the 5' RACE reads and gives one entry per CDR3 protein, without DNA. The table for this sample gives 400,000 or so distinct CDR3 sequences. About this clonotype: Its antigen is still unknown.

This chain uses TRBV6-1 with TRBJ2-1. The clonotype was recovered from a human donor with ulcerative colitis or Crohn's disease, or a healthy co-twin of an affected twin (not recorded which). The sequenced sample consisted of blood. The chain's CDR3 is CASSEDRTAYNEQFF.